The 21 T cell receptor beta chains in this list originate from one sample, sequenced in a study of T cells expressing NK-cell markers. TCRdb reanalyzed the 5' RACE reads and collapses them to one entry per CDR3 protein, without DNA. The sample holds about 190,000 distinct CDR3 sequences. What was sequenced was blood T cells: a sorted CD56 or NKG2C T cell subset, CD4+ or CD8+ T cells, or bulk PBMC T cells (not recorded which). The receptor set was obtained from a man aged 18-70 years in good health.

The chain combines TRBV14 with TRBJ2-7; TCRdb's D call of TRBD2 is untestable without DNA. The CDR3 extends over 17 amino acids. The germline gives CDR1 SGHDN, CDR2 FVKESK. The CDR3 here is CASSDGTSGLSSYEQYF.

The chain has TRBV7-9 and TRBJ2-7; the D call of TRBD1 rests on TCRdb alone, since no DNA is present to check it. Germline CDR1 reads SEHNR; CDR2 reads FQNEAQ (reference sequence). The CDR3 runs 16 residues. The CDR3 is CASSSSTPGQSNEQYF.

The V gene is TRBV6-5, the J gene TRBJ2-2; TCRdb outputs TRBD1, but without DNA this stays unchecked. There are 15 residues in the CDR3. CDR1 and CDR2 from the germline V gene are MNHEY and SVGAGI. CDR3 residues: CASSYQGSLAGELFF.

The V gene is TRBV13, the J gene TRBJ2-1. Germline values: CDR1 PRHDT, CDR2 FYEKMQ (reference sequence). This CDR3 has 16 amino acids. This CDR3 is CASSSYYSSGYNEQFF.

V and J are TRBV5-1 and TRBJ2-1; TCRdb calls TRBD2, which cannot be checked without DNA. Germline V gene sequence: CDR1 SGHRS, CDR2 YFSETQ. This CDR3 comprises 15 residues. This CDR3 is CASSSVAGGGDEQFF.

The V and J genes are TRBV12-3 or TRBV12-4 and TRBJ1-1; TCRdb picks TRBD1, but there is no DNA to check that call. The CDR3 contains 13 residues. The CDR3 sequence: CASRQGARTEAFF.

The chain recombines TRBV20-1 with TRBJ2-1; TCRdb gives TRBD2 as the D gene, but with no DNA this cannot be confirmed. Germline CDR1 DFQATT, CDR2 SNEGSKA (reference sequence). This CDR3 spans 15 amino acids. The chain's CDR3 is CSARDGTSGGHEQFF.

The chain is built from TRBV10-2 and TRBJ2-7; TCRdb's D call of TRBD1 is untestable without DNA. Germline assignment: CDR1 WSHSY and CDR2 SAAADI. The CDR3 is made up of 15 amino acids. CDR3 protein: CASSESGRGAYEQYF.

This chain connects TRBV4-2 to TRBJ2-2; the TRBD2 assignment by TCRdb is unverifiable without DNA. The CDR3 consists of 18 residues. CDR1 and CDR2 (germline): LGHNA, YNFKEQ. The CDR3: CASSRTASGGKNTGELFF.

The V call is TRBV13, the J call TRBJ1-5. This CDR3 has 14 residues. Germline V lookup: CDR1 PRHDT, CDR2 FYEKMQ (reference sequence). The CDR3 sequence is CASSLGPEDQPQHF. Full variable domain (rest looked up from reference TRBV13 and TRBJ1-5): AAGVIQSPRHLIKEKRETATLKCYPIPRHDTVYWYQQGPGQDPQFLISFYEKMQSDKGSIPDRFSAQQFSDYHSELNMSSLELGDSALYFCASSLGPEDQPQHFGDGTRLSIL.

The gene calls are TRBV16 and TRBJ2-1; the D call from TCRdb, TRBD1, cannot be confirmed without DNA. This CDR3 has 16 residues. The germline V gene has CDR1 KGHSY and CDR2 FQNENV. The CDR3 is CASSHSSGWGVNEQFF.

CDR3 protein: CATSDRDREETQYF. The rearrangement links TRBV24-1 to TRBJ2-5; checking the TCRdb D call of TRBD1 is not possible without DNA. The CDR3 contains 14 residues. Germline CDR1 is KGHDR and CDR2 is SFDVKD.

J is TRBJ1-1 and V is TRBV5-1; TCRdb gives TRBD1 as the D gene, but with no DNA this cannot be confirmed. CDR3 size: 20 residues. Per germline, CDR1 SGHRS and CDR2 YFSETQ. This chain's CDR3 is CASSPTPWTGTGVMNTEAFF. The full variable domain, its missing parts supplied by reference TRBV5-1 and TRBJ1-1, is KAGVTQTPRYLIKTRGQQVTLSCSPISGHRSVSWYQQTPGQGLQFLFEYFSETQRNKGNFPGRFSGRQFSNSRSEMNVSTLELGDSALYLCASSPTPWTGTGVMNTEAFFGQGTRLTVV.

The V gene is TRBV9, the J gene TRBJ2-1; without DNA, the TCRdb call of TRBD1 cannot be checked. The CDR3 is 16 amino acids. Germline CDR1 is SGDLS and CDR2 is YYNGEE. This chain's CDR3 is CASSPFAGSSYNEQFF.

The gene calls are TRBV4-1 and TRBJ2-1; TCRdb's D call of TRBD1 is untestable without DNA. This CDR3 is built from 13 residues. CDR1 is MGHRA and CDR2 is YSYEKL in the germline V gene. This chain's CDR3 is CASSQGPGLGQFF.

The rearrangement joins TRBV29-1 to TRBJ2-3; the TCRdb call, TRBD2, lacks DNA for checking. Germline CDR1 and CDR2: SQVTM and ANQGSEA. This CDR3 is built from 14 residues. The chain's CDR3 is CSVEGAPGPDTQYF.

The chain combines TRBV2 with TRBJ2-3; TCRdb's assignment of TRBD1 cannot be checked, as there is no DNA. This CDR3 comprises 15 residues. Germline-derived CDR1 and CDR2 are SNHLY and FYNNEI. The chain's CDR3 is CASSSTGGRADTQYF. The full variable domain, in which reference TRBV2 and TRBJ2-3 provide the parts outside the CDR3, is EPEVTQTPSHQVTQMGQEVILRCVPISNHLYFYWYRQILGQKVEFLVSFYNNEISEKSEIFDDQFSVERPDGSNFTLKIRSTKLEDSAMYFCASSSTGGRADTQYFGPGTRLTVL.

The chain couples TRBV7-3 to TRBJ2-5; without DNA, the TCRdb call of TRBD2 cannot be checked. Germline V gene data show CDR1 as SGHTA and CDR2 as FQGTGA. This CDR3 comprises 16 residues. This chain's CDR3 is CASSPTGTSGQETQYF.

V and J are TRBV6-1 and TRBJ2-3; TCRdb's assignment of TRBD2 cannot be checked, as there is no DNA. This CDR3 contains 15 residues. The germline V gene has CDR1 MNHNS and CDR2 SASEGT. The CDR3: CASSPHRAGPDTQYF.

The chain employs TRBV24-1 and TRBJ2-1; lacking DNA, the TRBD1 call made by TCRdb goes unchecked. This CDR3 has 21 amino acids. The germline gives CDR1 KGHDR, CDR2 SFDVKD. Here the CDR3 reads CATSDFRTGTRQGGSYNEQFF.

V and J are TRBV15 and TRBJ2-4; TCRdb gives TRBD1 as the D gene, but with no DNA this cannot be confirmed. CDR1 LNHNV and CDR2 YYDKDF come from the germline V gene (reference sequence). This CDR3 contains 16 residues. CDR3 in amino acids: CATSGGTGLAKNIQYF.